One sample yielded the 21 T cell receptor beta chains listed below, sequenced in a study of T cell responses to AZD1222 COVID-19 vaccine. Some clones are missing from TCRdb's copy, which holds only in-frame ones; the method was immunoSEQ multiplex PCR. Of about 200,000 clones in the sample, around 94% were seen once. The sample here was peripheral blood, taken 28 days after the second dose of the MenACWY control vaccine. Every receptor here comes from an adult who received the MenACWY meningococcal vaccine as a control.

The chain links TRBV5-4 to TRBJ1-2; the match to TRBD1 covers 7 bases. Germline assignment: CDR1 SGHNT and CDR2 YYREEE (reference sequence). The CDR3 loop spans 14 amino acids. Losses at the gene ends were 2 bases for V and 7 bases for J; bases not matched to a gene: 8. This chain's CDR3 is CASSLLSQGGGYTF. As DNA, the CDR3 is TGTGCCAGCAGCTTACTCTCGCAGGGGGGTGGCTACACCTTC. Full variable domain (remainder filled in from reference TRBV5-4 and TRBJ1-2): ETGVTQSPTHLIKTRGQQVTLRCSSQSGHNTVSWYQQALGQGPQFIFQYYREEENGRGNFPPRFSGLQFPNYSSELNVNALELDDSALYLCASSLLSQGGGYTFGSGTRLTVV.

This clone was picked up one time. The gene calls are TRBV29-1 and TRBJ1-2; 10 bases line up with TRBD1. V shed 4 bases and J 0 bases; nucleotides not matched to a gene: 2. The CDR3 is made up of 14 amino acids. Germline V gene data show CDR1 as SQVTM and CDR2 as ANQGSEA. CDR3: CSVGTGGSNYGYTF. In DNA form, the CDR3 reads TGCAGCGTTGGGACAGGGGGATCTAACTATGGCTACACCTTC.

This rearrangement joins TRBV9 to TRBJ1-5, with 8 nucleotides matching TRBD1. CDR1 SGDLS and CDR2 YYNGEE come from the germline V gene. The CDR3 spans 14 residues. With 3 bases clipped from V and 3 bases from J, the junction kept 2 bases outside the gene matches. This CDR3 is CASSGGQDNQPQHF. CDR3 in DNA: TGTGCCAGCAGCGGGGGACAGGACAATCAGCCCCAGCATTTT.

The rearrangement links TRBV6-5 to TRBJ2-2, with TRBD2 matching over 8 bases. CDR1 is MNHEY and CDR2 is SVGAGI in the germline V gene. Trimming at V came to 8 bases and at J to 0 bases, leaving 2 bases not matched to a gene. The CDR3 sequence is 14 residues long. The CDR3 protein is CASRSGANTGELFF. The CDR3 DNA is TGTGCCAGCCGTAGCGGGGCGAACACCGGGGAGCTGTTTTTT.

The chain couples TRBV6-5 to TRBJ2-4; D not resolved. The CDR3 length is 12 residues. Trimming took off 6 bases at V and 7 bases at J, with 10 bases between the two ends. The germline V gene has CDR1 MNHEY and CDR2 SVGAGI. The CDR3 nucleotides read TGTGCCAGCAGGTCAATTTGGAACATTCAGTACTTC. The encoded protein is CASRSIWNIQYF.

The V call is TRBV6-5, the J call TRBJ1-4, with TRBD1 identical over 7 bases. This CDR3 is built from 14 residues. CDR1 is MNHEY and CDR2 is SVGAGI in the germline V gene. Trimming took 8 bases from V and 4 from J; bases not matched to a gene: 7. The DNA for the CDR3 is TGTGCCAGCTATCCGGGACAGTTTAATGAAAAACTGTTTTTT. As protein: CASYPGQFNEKLFF.

The chain employs TRBV5-4 and TRBJ1-3; 11 positions match TRBD1. The CDR3 runs to 17 residues. From germline, CDR1 is SGHNT and CDR2 YYREEE (reference sequence). V shed 0 bases and J 3 bases; nucleotides not matched to a gene: 5. The CDR3 here is CASSLGRTGGVGNTIYF. DNA for the CDR3: TGTGCCAGCAGCTTGGGTAGGACAGGGGGCGTTGGAAACACCATATATTTT.

The rearrangement joins TRBV27 to TRBJ1-5; possible D gene TRBD1, 6 bases. Trimming took off 1 base at V and 0 bases at J, with 7 bases between the two ends. The CDR3 spans 15 residues. Germline CDR1 and CDR2: MNHEY and SMNVEV (reference sequence). CDR3 sequence: CASSLYRDSNQPQHF. For the CDR3, the DNA is TGTGCCAGCAGTTTATACAGGGATAGCAATCAGCCCCAGCATTTT.

The chain recombines TRBV28 with TRBJ1-2, with 9 bases matching TRBD1. The CDR3 extends over 14 amino acids. The ends lost 6 bases at V and 4 bases at J; junction bases unmatched: 6. Looked up from germline, CDR1 is MDHEN and CDR2 is SYDVKM. CDR3 DNA sequence: TGTGCCAGCAGAGCACAGGGGGCCTCCTATGGCTACACCTTC. This translates into CASRAQGASYGYTF.

This clone was seen a few times. This chain connects TRBV10-1 to TRBJ1-6; D remains unclear. The CDR3 length is 10 residues. V was cut by 7 bases and J by 13 bases, with 8 bases left in between. CDR1 and CDR2 (germline): WNHNN, SYGVQD (reference sequence). The CDR3 loop is CASMGDPLHF. CDR3 in DNA: TGCGCCAGCATGGGTGATCCCCTCCACTTT.

The V call is TRBV7-8, the J call TRBJ2-1; 12 nucleotides match TRBD2. The CDR3 loop spans 15 amino acids. With 8 bases clipped from V and 7 bases from J, the junction kept 9 bases outside the gene matches. Germline CDR1 and CDR2: SGHVS and FQNEAQ. The CDR3 region has the DNA TGTGCCAGCGGGGCGACTAGCGGGAGTTGGAATGAGCAGTTCTTC. This sequence encodes CASGATSGSWNEQFF.

The CDR3 loop reads CASTEQGGSYNEQFF. CDR3 bases: TGTGCCAGCACCGAACAGGGGGGGTCCTACAATGAGCAGTTCTTC. The chain joins TRBV6-5 to TRBJ2-1; tentative D call: TRBD1 (8 bases). CDR3 length: 15 amino acids. Trimming took 7 bases from V and 1 from J, leaving 14 bases between them. Looked up from germline, CDR1 is MNHEY and CDR2 is SVGAGI.

The rearrangement links TRBV12-3 or TRBV12-4 to TRBJ2-7; D perhaps matches TRBD2 (6 bases). This CDR3 spans 13 amino acids. Trimming took off 3 bases at V and 6 bases at J, with 12 bases between the two ends. The chain's CDR3 is CASSFRQGGEQYF. The CDR3 DNA follows: TGTGCCAGCAGTTTTCGGCAGGGAGGCGAGCAGTACTTC.

This clone was recorded only once. The chain links TRBV4-3 to TRBJ1-1; no clear D gene. The CDR3 length is 13 residues. Looked up from germline, CDR1 is LGHNA and CDR2 is YSLEER. V lost 4 bases and J 2 bases, leaving 8 bases between the germline ends. CDR3 sequence (DNA): TGCGCCAGCAGCCCGGGGATAAACACTGAAGCTTTCTTT. Encoded protein: CASSPGINTEAFF.

The chain links TRBV28 to TRBJ2-7; 8 bases match TRBD2. CDR1 MDHEN and CDR2 SYDVKM come from the germline V gene. The CDR3 is 18 amino acids. The ends lost 3 bases at V and 1 base at J; junction bases unmatched: 14. The CDR3 here is CASSFYWVSGSISYEQYF. Written as DNA, the CDR3 is TGTGCCAGCAGTTTCTACTGGGTCAGCGGGAGTATTTCCTACGAGCAGTACTTC.

The chain joins TRBV4-3 to TRBJ1-1, with a tentative D call TRBD1 (6 bases). Trimming pared 0 bases from V and 5 bases from J, leaving 13 bases between. Per the germline V gene, CDR1 is LGHNA and CDR2 is YSLEER. The CDR3 is made up of 15 amino acids. CDR3 in DNA: TGCGCCAGCAGCCAAGACTTGACAGGAGGGACTGAAGCTTTCTTT. Amino acids: CASSQDLTGGTEAFF.

The V and J genes are TRBV7-2 and TRBJ1-5; no clear D. This CDR3 contains 13 residues. Germline V gene data show CDR1 as SGHTA and CDR2 as FQGNSA. V was shortened by 2 bases and J by 7 bases, with 9 bases between the two germline ends. The CDR3 DNA reads as TGTGCCAGCAGCTTAACGGCCCTGCAGCCCCAGCATTTT. It specifies CASSLTALQPQHF.

The chain links TRBV15 to TRBJ2-3; D is perhaps TRBD1 (5 bases). Germline assignment: CDR1 LNHNV and CDR2 YYDKDF (reference sequence). This CDR3 is built from 15 residues. V lost 3 bases to trimming and J lost 4 bases, with 14 bases between them. For the CDR3, the DNA is TGTGCCACCAGCAGTAGGGGAAGGGCTGCAGATACGCAGTATTTT. It yields the protein CATSSRGRAADTQYF. Variable domain in full (rest from reference TRBV15 and TRBJ2-3): DAMVIQNPRYQVTQFGKPVTLSCSQTLNHNVMYWYQQKSSQAPKLLFHYYDKDFNNEADTPDNFQSRRPNTSFCFLDIRSPGLGDTAMYLCATSSRGRAADTQYFGPGTRLTVL.

The chain couples TRBV6-5 to TRBJ2-7; maybe TRBD2 (6 bases). This CDR3 comprises 13 residues. The germline V gene has CDR1 MNHEY and CDR2 SVGAGI. V gave up 7 bases and J gave up 0 bases, with 10 bases separating them. CDR3 protein: CASNGGVSYEQYF. CDR3 coding DNA: TGTGCCAGCAATGGCGGGGTCTCCTACGAGCAGTACTTC.

This sequence joins TRBV5-6 and TRBJ1-2; TRBD1 agrees at 8 bases. J gave up 5 bases and V 4 bases, and 4 bases lay outside the gene matches. CDR1 is SGHDT and CDR2 is YYEEEE in the germline V gene. This CDR3 comprises 13 residues. The CDR3 sequence is CASSRGQDYGYTF. For the CDR3, the DNA is TGTGCCAGCAGCCGGGGACAGGATTATGGCTACACCTTC.

V usage is TRBV24-1 and J usage is TRBJ2-2; 7 positions agree with TRBD1. CDR3 size: 17 residues. The V gene's germline CDR1 is KGHDR and CDR2 SFDVKD. With V trimmed by 1 base and J by 0 bases, 4 bases remained unmatched. DNA of the CDR3: TGTGCCACCAGTGATTTTAGGGACAGCTCGAACACCGGGGAGCTGTTTTTT. Translation gives CATSDFRDSSNTGELFF.